Listed below are T cell receptor beta chains from one sample, sequenced in a study of blood T cell repertoires in COVID-19. Using immunoSEQ multiplex PCR, the repertoire was profiled, and TCRdb retains in-frame clones only, with some absent. The sample yields 150,000 to 200,000 clones, 82% seen once. The specimen sequenced was peripheral blood. The receptors stem from a woman in her sixties with COVID-19, enrolled during active disease. Both conserved end residues are part of each CDR3. A D gene is named only where the DNA matches it firmly. Clone size is shown for a subset of rows, as once, few, many or a class of expanded clone.

d_call clone_size j_call v_call cdr3_nt cdr3_aa
TRBD2 NA TRBJ2-1 TRBV9 TGTGCCAGCAGCGCGCTAGCGGGGGGGTTCAATGAGCAGTTCTTC CASSALAGGFNEQFF
NA NA TRBJ2-4 TRBV5-5 TGTGCCAGCAGCACCATGTCAGGAGCCAAAAACATTCAGTACTTC CASSTMSGAKNIQYF
TRBD1 NA TRBJ1-6 TRBV7-9 TGTGCCAGCAGCTCCCCAGGACAGGGAGGCTCACCCCTCCACTTT CASSSPGQGGSPLHF
NA once TRBJ1-1 TRBV7-9 TGTGCCAGCAGTCCTACAGGGTGGGGAGCTTTCTTT CASSPTGWGAFF
NA NA TRBJ1-1 TRBV7-3 TGTGCCAGCAGCTCGACAGGTGTGGGCACTGAAGCTTTCTTT CASSSTGVGTEAFF
NA NA TRBJ1-1 TRBV5-1 TGCGCCAGCAGCTTGGGGGACACGGCGGGTGCCACTGAAGCTTTCTTT CASSLGDTAGATEAFF
NA NA TRBJ2-1 TRBV19 TGTGCCAGTAGTGACGGGGTCCCTTACGATGAGCAGTTCTTC CASSDGVPYDEQFF
TRBD1 few TRBJ1-6 TRBV2 TGTGCCAGCAGTGCCTCAGGGGGTCGTTCACCCCTCCACTTT CASSASGGRSPLHF
TRBD1 once TRBJ1-1 TRBV10-3 TGTGCCATCAGTGAGTCGGGACAGGGGACGACTGAAGCTTTCTTT CAISESGQGTTEAFF
NA few TRBJ2-1 TRBV7-2 TGTGCCAGCAGCTTAGTTAGCGGATATGAGCAGTTCTTC CASSLVSGYEQFF
TRBD1 NA TRBJ1-2 TRBV18 TGTGCCAGCTCACACGGGACAGGGGGAGGCTATGGCTACACCTTC CASSHGTGGGYGYTF
TRBD2 NA TRBJ2-3 TRBV5-1 TGCGCCAGCAGCCACGGGGGGGACGCAGATACGCAGTATTTT CASSHGGDADTQYF
NA NA TRBJ1-1 TRBV4-1 TGCGCCAGCAGCCCTAGGGGTATAACTGAAGCTTTCTTT CASSPRGITEAFF
TRBD1 NA TRBJ2-4 TRBV6-1 TGTGCCAGCAGTGAGGGACAGGGAGGCATTCAGTACTTC CASSEGQGGIQYF
TRBD2 NA TRBJ2-1 TRBV28 TGTGCCATCCGGACTAGCGGGGGTCGAAGCTCCTACAATGAGCAGTTCTTC CAIRTSGGRSSYNEQFF
NA NA TRBJ1-2 TRBV5-6 TGTGCCAGCAGCTTGGGCCAGGGGTACTATGGCTACACCTTC CASSLGQGYYGYTF
NA few TRBJ2-2 TRBV4-1 TGCGCCAGCAGCCAAGGCTCGTGGGAGAGGAACACCGGGGAGCTGTTTTTT CASSQGSWERNTGELFF
NA NA TRBJ1-2 TRBV28 TGTGCCAGCAAGAGGCAAATTAACTATGGCTACACCTTC CASKRQINYGYTF
NA few TRBJ2-2 TRBV6-1 TGTGCCAGCAGTGAATTTTTTAATGGGGGGATCGGGGAGCTGTTTTTT CASSEFFNGGIGELFF
TRBD1 once TRBJ1-2 TRBV13 TGTGCCAGCAGCCCGCGGACAGGGGGAGGCTATGGCTACACCTTC CASSPRTGGGYGYTF
NA NA TRBJ2-3 TRBV6-1 TGTGCCAGCAGTGAGCTCGTAGCGCAGTATTTT CASSELVAQYF
NA NA TRBJ2-2 TRBV12-3/TRBV12-4 TGTGCCGGCTCTGGTTCCGACACCGGGGAGCTGTTTTTT CAGSGSDTGELFF
NA once TRBJ1-2 TRBV14 TGTGCCAGCAGCCAAGTTTCTACAGGGTGGATCTATGGCTACACCTTC CASSQVSTGWIYGYTF
NA NA TRBJ1-1 TRBV7-8 TGTGCCAGCAGCTTACCCGGGATGGACACTGAAGCTTTCTTT CASSLPGMDTEAFF
NA NA TRBJ1-6 TRBV28 TGTGCCAGCGAAGGAGGAATTGATAATTCACCCCTCCACTTT CASEGGIDNSPLHF
NA NA TRBJ2-5 TRBV9 TGTGCCAGCAGCCCAACCGGGACTGGGGAGACCCAGTACTTC CASSPTGTGETQYF
TRBD1 NA TRBJ2-1 TRBV6-5 TGTGCCAGCAGTTACTCACGCAGGGGGCTAGCTGAGCAGTTCTTC CASSYSRRGLAEQFF
TRBD1 NA TRBJ1-2 TRBV7-2 TGTGCCAGCAGCTTAGGAGGGGGCGGTCGGTATGGCTACACCTTC CASSLGGGGRYGYTF
TRBD2 NA TRBJ2-1 TRBV5-1 TGCGCCAGCAGCTTGGGGCGGACTAGCGGGAGCGATGAGCAGTTCTTC CASSLGRTSGSDEQFF
NA NA TRBJ1-2 TRBV2 TGTGCCAGCAGCAATAAGGGGGGGGAGCACTATGGCTACACCTTC CASSNKGGEHYGYTF
TRBD1 NA TRBJ2-1 TRBV29-1 TGCAGCGTTCCGAAGACAGGGGGCTCCAATGAGCAGTTCTTC CSVPKTGGSNEQFF
TRBD2 NA TRBJ2-2 TRBV6-2/TRBV6-3 TGTGCCAGCAGTCGGAGACTAGCGGGAGAAGCCGGGGAGCTGTTTTTT CASSRRLAGEAGELFF
NA NA TRBJ1-1 TRBV7-2 TGTGCCAGCAGGCTTACAGGAAGGGGCACTGAAGCTTTCTTT CASRLTGRGTEAFF